This T cell receptor beta chain comes out of a study of CD8 T cells in acute hepatitis C reinfection. General study results and limits: All groups preferentially used TRBV04 and TRBV06, which was not due to overrepresentation in the naive pool.

The method was immunoSEQ multiplex PCR; TCRdb's version includes in-frame clones alone and lacks a portion of them. The sample shows 1,000 or so clones, roughly 63% of them seen only once. Time point in this sample: acute HCV infection, within 168 days of estimated infection date. No in vitro expansion preceded sequencing of these hepatitis C virus-specific cells, which were studied ex vivo. This clone was seen just once. The trim removed 2 bases at V and 2 bases at J, leaving 6 bases unmatched. CDR3 size: 16 residues. Germline V gene lookup returns CDR1 MNHNY and CDR2 SVGAGI (reference sequence). The clonotype comes from a woman aged 18-35 years who spontaneously cleared hepatitis C infection. This chain connects TRBV6-6 to TRBJ1-2; 9 nucleotides line up with TRBD1. This sample comprised HCV NS3-1073 tetramer-sorted CD8+ T cells from PBMCs, obtained during acute infection. CDR3 sequence reads: CASSYTTGGLNYGYTF. CDR3 DNA sequence: TGTGCCAGCAGTTACACGACAGGGGGACTCAACTATGGCTACACCTTC.